This T cell receptor (beta chain) was documented in a study of early T cells in non-severe SARS-CoV-2 infection. On the study more broadly: Sequencing input comprised bulk RNA from unsorted whole blood; chain pairing was not available.

This CDR3 has 14 residues. Germline V gene data show CDR1 as MNHNS and CDR2 as SASEGT. With 7 bases removed from V and 4 bases from J, the gap between germline ends came to 16 bases. This clonotype was detected many times. The antigen is unknown. Overall study findings and caveats: The VDJdb matching leaned toward anti-spike CD8 responses and overlooked private and CD4 specificities.

Each single cDNA molecule received a unique molecular identifier. TCRdb reprocessed the 5' RACE reads via MiXCR and lists one record per CDR3 protein. The sample lists roughly 40,000 distinct CDR3 sequences, 5.5% to 6.5% occurring once. The receptor's source is an adult who was a healthcare worker with PCR-confirmed SARS-CoV-2 infection or an uninfected control (not recorded which). The chain links TRBV6-1 to TRBJ1-1; D not certain. The specimen was whole blood. CDR3 in amino acids: CASTAGPGRTEAFF. The DNA of the CDR3 is TGTGCCAGCACCGCTGGACCGGGTCGCACTGAAGCTTTCTTT.